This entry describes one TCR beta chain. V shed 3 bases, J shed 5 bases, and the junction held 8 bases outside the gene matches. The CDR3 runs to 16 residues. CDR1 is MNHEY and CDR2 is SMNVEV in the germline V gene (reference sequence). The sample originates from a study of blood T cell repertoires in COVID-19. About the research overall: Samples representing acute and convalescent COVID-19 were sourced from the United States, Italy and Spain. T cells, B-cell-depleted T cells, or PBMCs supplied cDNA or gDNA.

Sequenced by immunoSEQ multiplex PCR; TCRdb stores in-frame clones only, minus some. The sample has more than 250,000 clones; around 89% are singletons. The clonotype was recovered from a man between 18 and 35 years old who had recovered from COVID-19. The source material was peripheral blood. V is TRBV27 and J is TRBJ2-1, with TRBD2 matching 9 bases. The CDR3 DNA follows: TGTGCCAGCAGTTTTCTAGCGGGGTTTGGACACAATGAGCAGTTCTTC. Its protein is CASSFLAGFGHNEQFF.